This is a list of T cell receptor beta chains from one sample in a study of T cell responses to AZD1222 COVID-19 vaccine. Sequenced by immunoSEQ multiplex PCR; TCRdb stores in-frame clones only, minus some. This sample has around 100,000 clones, with about nine tenths found just once. The sample here was peripheral blood, taken on day 0 of AZD1222 vaccination. The receptors shown here come from an adult in good health. CDR3s leave out the opening cysteine and the closing phenylalanine or tryptophan. The order of the fields is V gene, clone size, J gene, CDR3 protein. The listing skips clone size in some rows; elsewhere it reads once, few, many or a size class.

v_call: TRBV11-2; clone_size: -; j_call: TRBJ1-1; cdr3_aa: ASSPSQGVGTEAF
v_call: TRBV11-2; clone_size: -; j_call: TRBJ1-6; cdr3_aa: ASSLFRSSYNSPLH
v_call: TRBV28; clone_size: -; j_call: TRBJ2-3; cdr3_aa: ASSFGTGVDTQY
v_call: TRBV7-2; clone_size: -; j_call: TRBJ1-6; cdr3_aa: ASSLALVQDNSPLH
v_call: TRBV5-8; clone_size: -; j_call: TRBJ1-4; cdr3_aa: ASSLDTGGQGDEKLF
v_call: TRBV29-1; clone_size: once; j_call: TRBJ1-2; cdr3_aa: SVDAGGGYGYT
v_call: TRBV27; clone_size: -; j_call: TRBJ1-6; cdr3_aa: ASSLGTGQSPLH
v_call: TRBV5-4; clone_size: -; j_call: TRBJ1-2; cdr3_aa: ASSSRTGGLYGYT
v_call: TRBV27; clone_size: -; j_call: TRBJ2-7; cdr3_aa: ASSFRGLAGREQY
v_call: TRBV6-1; clone_size: -; j_call: TRBJ2-5; cdr3_aa: ASSEGIADWETQY
v_call: TRBV24-1; clone_size: -; j_call: TRBJ2-5; cdr3_aa: ATSPGQGWGETQY
v_call: TRBV2; clone_size: -; j_call: TRBJ1-4; cdr3_aa: ASTRDMGRGKLF
v_call: TRBV5-1; clone_size: once; j_call: TRBJ1-1; cdr3_aa: ASSPGDNTEAF
v_call: TRBV28; clone_size: few; j_call: TRBJ2-5; cdr3_aa: ASSLLETQY
v_call: TRBV27; clone_size: once; j_call: TRBJ1-2; cdr3_aa: ASRDRGHRYGYT
v_call: TRBV6-4; clone_size: -; j_call: TRBJ2-1; cdr3_aa: ASSKYPSDSSYNEQF
v_call: TRBV28; clone_size: -; j_call: TRBJ2-2; cdr3_aa: ASSLYFWVRLAGTRNTGELF
v_call: TRBV10-2; clone_size: -; j_call: TRBJ1-2; cdr3_aa: ASSGSRQGSEEGYT
v_call: TRBV6-5; clone_size: once; j_call: TRBJ2-1; cdr3_aa: ASSYRSEQF
v_call: TRBV7-2; clone_size: -; j_call: TRBJ2-1; cdr3_aa: ASSLPDRVINQEQF
v_call: TRBV19; clone_size: once; j_call: TRBJ2-3; cdr3_aa: ASRAGQGTDTQY
v_call: TRBV14; clone_size: few; j_call: TRBJ1-1; cdr3_aa: ASSHRDLRQNTEAF
v_call: TRBV19; clone_size: -; j_call: TRBJ2-1; cdr3_aa: ASSPARQFYNEQF
v_call: TRBV27; clone_size: -; j_call: TRBJ1-5; cdr3_aa: ASSWTGNQPQH
v_call: TRBV5-5; clone_size: -; j_call: TRBJ2-7; cdr3_aa: ASRSGGEQY
v_call: TRBV7-9; clone_size: -; j_call: TRBJ2-7; cdr3_aa: ASSLPTGIYEQY
v_call: TRBV9; clone_size: -; j_call: TRBJ2-1; cdr3_aa: ASQPTGGVGNEQF
v_call: TRBV27; clone_size: -; j_call: TRBJ1-4; cdr3_aa: ASSSDRGRVEKLF
v_call: TRBV6-5; clone_size: -; j_call: TRBJ1-1; cdr3_aa: ASSYWDKAEAF
v_call: TRBV5-1; clone_size: -; j_call: TRBJ2-1; cdr3_aa: ASSSGIKAGAVGEQF
v_call: TRBV15; clone_size: -; j_call: TRBJ2-7; cdr3_aa: ATSHRTSGRPEQY
v_call: TRBV19; clone_size: once; j_call: TRBJ2-7; cdr3_aa: ASTRTSSGTPHEQY
v_call: TRBV9; clone_size: -; j_call: TRBJ1-1; cdr3_aa: ASSVGTGANMNTEAF
v_call: TRBV4-2; clone_size: -; j_call: TRBJ2-1; cdr3_aa: ASSPSSSGAVNEQF
v_call: TRBV15; clone_size: -; j_call: TRBJ1-5; cdr3_aa: ATSRDRTGGQPQH
v_call: TRBV7-9; clone_size: -; j_call: TRBJ2-3; cdr3_aa: ASSFTGGRADTQY
v_call: TRBV6-1; clone_size: -; j_call: TRBJ1-5; cdr3_aa: ASSEAWYQPQH
v_call: TRBV30; clone_size: -; j_call: TRBJ2-5; cdr3_aa: AWSGLMGGREETQY
v_call: TRBV24-1; clone_size: once; j_call: TRBJ1-4; cdr3_aa: ATSESGTGDEKLF
v_call: TRBV7-3; clone_size: -; j_call: TRBJ1-1; cdr3_aa: ASSLPGQKSEAF
v_call: TRBV15; clone_size: -; j_call: TRBJ1-1; cdr3_aa: ATSRDTNTEAF
v_call: TRBV6-5; clone_size: -; j_call: TRBJ1-4; cdr3_aa: ASRKADGEKLF
v_call: TRBV5-1; clone_size: -; j_call: TRBJ2-7; cdr3_aa: ASSLQAQTYEQY
v_call: TRBV4-1; clone_size: -; j_call: TRBJ2-1; cdr3_aa: ASSQESGVNEQF
v_call: TRBV14; clone_size: -; j_call: TRBJ2-1; cdr3_aa: ASSRPTAGYNEQF
v_call: TRBV28; clone_size: -; j_call: TRBJ1-6; cdr3_aa: ASSFPAGTANSPLH
v_call: TRBV28; clone_size: -; j_call: TRBJ1-1; cdr3_aa: ASSLRKNTEAF
v_call: TRBV5-5; clone_size: -; j_call: TRBJ1-5; cdr3_aa: ASSLALEQPQH
v_call: TRBV6-5; clone_size: -; j_call: TRBJ1-1; cdr3_aa: ASKRAEAF
v_call: TRBV27; clone_size: -; j_call: TRBJ2-7; cdr3_aa: ASRTLATKTYEQY
v_call: TRBV29-1; clone_size: -; j_call: TRBJ2-2; cdr3_aa: SVRVSGELF
v_call: TRBV19; clone_size: -; j_call: TRBJ2-3; cdr3_aa: ASSIWEGGRTDTQY
v_call: TRBV27; clone_size: -; j_call: TRBJ2-7; cdr3_aa: ASSLSFPSYEQY
v_call: TRBV28; clone_size: -; j_call: TRBJ1-1; cdr3_aa: ASRLTRTGPAF
v_call: TRBV3-1/TRBV3-2; clone_size: -; j_call: TRBJ2-3; cdr3_aa: ASSPGTSGVTSTDTQY